This T cell receptor beta chain emerged from a study of T-cell memory formation after mild COVID-19. Overall study context: Across donors, TCR clusters were largely donor specific. Study-level findings and limits: Within pre-infection memory, some responding clones were found, suggesting cross-reactive memory joined. Contracting clones from day 15 to 85 had balanced CD4/CD8; later expanders favoured CD4+. There was no confirmation that second-wave clones peaking on day 37 were SARS-CoV-2 specific.

As for this clonotype: The antigen remains unidentified.

Using its own MiXCR run on the 5' RACE reads, TCRdb lists one record per CDR3 protein. This sample has 100,000 to 150,000 distinct CDR3 sequences, with about 15% found just once. The sequenced material came from PBMCs or a T cell subset sorted from them (not recorded which). The sequence came from a man younger than 35 who had mild COVID-19 (a few samples of this study predate the infection). Cell type and time point are not known.

The CDR3 DNA sequence: TGTGCCAGCAGTTACTCCCAGGGGACTGAAGCTTTCTTT. It codes for CASSYSQGTEAFF. The chain is built from TRBV6-5 and TRBJ1-1; a possible D gene is TRBD1 (6 bases). V dropped 0 bases and J dropped 5 bases, with 7 bases sitting between them. Germline V lookup: CDR1 MNHEY, CDR2 SVGAGI. The CDR3 has 13 residues.